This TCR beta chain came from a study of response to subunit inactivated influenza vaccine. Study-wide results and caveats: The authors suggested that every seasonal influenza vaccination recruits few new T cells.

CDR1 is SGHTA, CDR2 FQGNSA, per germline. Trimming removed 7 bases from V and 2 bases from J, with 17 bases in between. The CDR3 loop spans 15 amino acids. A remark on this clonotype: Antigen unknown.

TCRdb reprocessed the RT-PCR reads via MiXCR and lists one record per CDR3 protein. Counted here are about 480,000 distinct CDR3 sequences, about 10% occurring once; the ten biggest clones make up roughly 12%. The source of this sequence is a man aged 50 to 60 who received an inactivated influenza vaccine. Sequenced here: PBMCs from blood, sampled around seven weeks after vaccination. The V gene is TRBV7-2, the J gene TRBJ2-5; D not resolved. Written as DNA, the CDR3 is TGTGCCAGCACCCCTCGATCCGGTCAGCAAGAGACCCAGTACTTC. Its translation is CASTPRSGQQETQYF.